Listed below are T cell receptor beta chains from one sample, sequenced in a study of blood T cell repertoires in COVID-19. Using immunoSEQ multiplex PCR, the repertoire was profiled, and TCRdb retains in-frame clones only, with some absent. Of about 55,000 clones listed, 75% to 95% are singletons. Sequenced: peripheral blood. Receptor source: a man in his forties with acute or convalescent COVID-19. Both conserved end residues are part of each CDR3. Each record gives: V gene, J gene, CDR3 protein.

TRBV5-1,TRBJ2-5,CASSSGIQETQYF
TRBV7-8,TRBJ2-3,CASSSLAGGSTDTQYF
TRBV6-4,TRBJ2-1,CASSEQPGGNEQFF
TRBV5-1,TRBJ1-2,CASGQGGYGYTF
TRBV4-1,TRBJ1-1,CASSPITGQVKGNTEAFF
TRBV10-3,TRBJ1-1,CASRQGHNFMNTEAFF
TRBV9,TRBJ2-1,CASSGTSGGSNNEQFF
TRBV3-1/TRBV3-2,TRBJ2-7,CASSQTTSPRGHEQYF
TRBV18,TRBJ1-3,CASSPPSGSGNTIYF
TRBV5-1,TRBJ2-3,CASSFQTSGGTDTQYF
TRBV4-1,TRBJ1-5,CASSQILTGNNQPQHF
TRBV25-1,TRBJ2-1,CASSMPGQGENEQFF
TRBV4-2,TRBJ1-1,CASSNAGAGGTEAFF
TRBV29-1,TRBJ1-1,CSVPHGTPQGAFF
TRBV2,TRBJ2-5,CASSPFAGVGETQYF
TRBV11-2,TRBJ2-1,CASSLVLSAYNEQFF
TRBV9,TRBJ2-7,CASSRPGGGDEQYF
TRBV29-1,TRBJ2-7,CSVGYGRGSEQYF
TRBV9,TRBJ1-6,CASSVELNSPLHF
TRBV7-9,TRBJ2-2,CASSPFRAGELFF
TRBV7-2,TRBJ2-3,CASSLAGLSTDTQYF
TRBV11-2,TRBJ1-2,CASSLYRGVVGYTF
TRBV9,TRBJ1-1,CASSFRQHTEAFF
TRBV7-9,TRBJ1-2,CASSLGTGGYGYTF
TRBV7-9,TRBJ2-1,CASVETIRLAGGDNEQFF
TRBV13,TRBJ2-7,CASSSTSGAYEQYF
TRBV2,TRBJ2-3,CASSEAESGQGLTDTQYF
TRBV24-1,TRBJ2-1,CATSDGRLGAPSSYNEQFF
TRBV7-9,TRBJ1-3,CASSLEAGEGNTIYF
TRBV7-8,TRBJ1-5,CASSSTGGLRQPQHF
TRBV4-3,TRBJ1-1,CASSQEDGSTEAFF
TRBV30,TRBJ2-7,CAWSALRLGPYEQYF
TRBV18,TRBJ1-5,CASSLTGNSNQPQHF
TRBV29-1,TRBJ2-3,CSVEVGRVVQYF
TRBV6-1,TRBJ2-7,CASSEGGAGRHEQYF
TRBV5-4,TRBJ1-4,CASSLSGRTNEKLFF
TRBV4-1,TRBJ2-1,CASSQGLGTFNEQFF
TRBV19,TRBJ2-3,CASNSLAGEKYF
TRBV5-1,TRBJ2-2,CASSLAGQALTGELFF
TRBV7-9,TRBJ1-2,CASSPGQGTLVGYTF
TRBV11-3,TRBJ2-1,CASSRASGTYNEQFF
TRBV2,TRBJ1-1,CASKAGNTEAFF
TRBV6-4,TRBJ2-5,CASSGRTGRETQYF
TRBV4-1,TRBJ2-5,CASSDQRTGWETQYF
TRBV1,TRBJ2-3,CTSSQDGTSVDTQYF
TRBV28,TRBJ1-2,CASSLSQGLDGYTF